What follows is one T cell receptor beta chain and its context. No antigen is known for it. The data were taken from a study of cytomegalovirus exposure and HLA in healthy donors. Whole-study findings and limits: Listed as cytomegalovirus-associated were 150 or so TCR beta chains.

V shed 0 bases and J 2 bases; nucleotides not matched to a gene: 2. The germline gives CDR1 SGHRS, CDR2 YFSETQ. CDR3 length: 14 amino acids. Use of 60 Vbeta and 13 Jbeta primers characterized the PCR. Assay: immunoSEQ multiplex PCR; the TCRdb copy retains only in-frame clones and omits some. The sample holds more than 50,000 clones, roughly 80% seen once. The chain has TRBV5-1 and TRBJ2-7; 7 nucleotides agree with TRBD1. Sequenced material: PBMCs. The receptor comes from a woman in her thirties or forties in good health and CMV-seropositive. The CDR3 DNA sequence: TGCGCCAGCAGCTTGGTACAGGGGACCTACGAGCAGTACTTC. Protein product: CASSLVQGTYEQYF.